These 30 T cell receptor beta chains came from one sample sequenced in a study of regulatory and conventional T cells in RAG deficiency. Using immunoSEQ multiplex PCR, the repertoire was profiled, and TCRdb retains in-frame clones only, with some absent. The repertoire holds about 7,100 clones, approximately 89% seen once, with 1.3% to 1.5% in the top ten. Genomic DNA came from blood regulatory T cells gated CD4+ CD25-high CD127-low. This same sample was also part of a study on regulatory T cells. That report notes: The primer mix had 52 TRBV and 13 TRBJ primers.

Sequencing input: CD127- CD25+ CD4+ Tregs sorted from blood. The receptors here all came from a human donor in good health.

The chain links TRBV30 to TRBJ1-5; D is perhaps TRBD1 (6 bases). The germline V gene has CDR1 GTSNPN and CDR2 SVGIG (reference sequence). Trimming removed 0 bases from V and 4 bases from J, with 7 bases in between. The CDR3 sequence is 13 residues long. The CDR3 DNA sequence: TGTGCCTGGAGTGTAGGGGGAAATCAGCCCCAGCATTTT. This codes for CAWSVGGNQPQHF.

The genes are TRBV19 and TRBJ2-1; 10 bases match TRBD2. V was clipped by 4 bases and J by 7 bases; unmatched bases: 10. Germline V CDR1 and CDR2: LNHDA, SQIVND (reference sequence). The CDR3 covers 16 residues. The CDR3 loop is CASSSIAGGPLNEQFF. The DNA of the CDR3 is TGTGCCAGTAGTAGTATAGCGGGGGGCCCTTTGAATGAGCAGTTCTTC.

The V call is TRBV7-8, the J call TRBJ1-4; tentatively, D is TRBD1 (5 bases). This CDR3 contains 13 residues. CDR1 SGHVS and CDR2 FQNEAQ come from the germline V gene. The germline V and J ends were trimmed by 5 bases and 5 bases, with 9 bases remaining between them. This chain's CDR3 is CASSPRTNEKLFF. The DNA for the CDR3 is TGTGCCAGCAGCCCCCGGACAAATGAAAAACTGTTTTTT.

This CDR3 reads CASSLNPSYEQYF. Written as DNA, the CDR3 is TGCGCCAGCAGCCTAAATCCGAGTTACGAGCAGTACTTC. The rearrangement joins TRBV5-1 to TRBJ2-7; unclear D gene. This CDR3 spans 13 amino acids. The germline gives CDR1 SGHRS, CDR2 YFSETQ. The germline V and J ends were trimmed by 4 bases and 4 bases, with 12 bases remaining between them.

This clone showed up just a few times. The genes are TRBV5-6 and TRBJ2-7, with 9 bases fitting TRBD1. V lost 2 bases and J lost 6; bases outside the gene matches: 6. Germline CDR1 SGHDT, CDR2 YYEEEE. This CDR3 is 14 amino acids long. Written as DNA, the CDR3 is TGTGCCAGCAGCTTCCGGGACAGGGTTACCGAGCAGTACTTC. Protein sequence: CASSFRDRVTEQYF.

The chain carries TRBV4-2 and TRBJ1-6; D is possibly TRBD1 (6 bases). Trimming took off 4 bases at V and 5 bases at J, with 18 bases between the two ends. This CDR3 has 17 residues. Germline values: CDR1 LGHNA, CDR2 YNFKEQ. The CDR3 region has the DNA TGTGCCAGCAGCCGATTCCGGGACCGGACAGATAATTCACCCCTCCACTTT. It yields the protein CASSRFRDRTDNSPLHF.

V and J are TRBV4-3 and TRBJ1-2; 8 nucleotides match TRBD1. The CDR3 has 17 residues. Germline V gene data show CDR1 as LGHNA and CDR2 as YSLEER. V shed 0 bases, J shed 7 bases, and the junction held 13 bases outside the gene matches. The CDR3 DNA reads as TGCGCCAGCAGCCAAGATCCCAGGGGGCTGAGCCCCGCTGGCTACACCTTC. It specifies CASSQDPRGLSPAGYTF.

J is TRBJ2-3 and V is TRBV4-1; D is undetermined. Trimming cost V 0 bases and J 4 bases, with 8 bases left between them. Germline lookup yields CDR1 MGHRA and CDR2 YSYEKL. The CDR3 runs 14 residues. As DNA, the CDR3 is TGCGCCAGCAGCCAAGATGTAACAGCAGATACGCAGTATTTT. This translates into CASSQDVTADTQYF.

The J gene is TRBJ1-3, the V gene TRBV29-1, with D possibly TRBD1 on 6 matching bases. Germline-derived CDR1 and CDR2 are SQVTM and ANQGSEA. This CDR3 has 13 amino acids. The V end lost 5 bases, the J end lost 2 bases, and 10 bases lay between the germline ends. As DNA, the CDR3 is TGCAGCGTTCGTGGGGGCCCTGGAAACACCATATATTTT. Its protein product is CSVRGGPGNTIYF.

This rearrangement joins TRBV7-9 to TRBJ2-1; 16 bases agree with TRBD2. CDR1 and CDR2 (germline): SEHNR, FQNEAQ (reference sequence). The CDR3 length is 19 residues. Trimming took 5 bases from V and 5 from J; bases not matched to a gene: 12. The CDR3 loop reads CASSPIGTSGGALDNEQFF. The CDR3 DNA sequence: TGTGCCAGCAGCCCTATCGGGACTAGCGGGGGGGCCCTGGACAATGAGCAGTTCTTC.

This chain links TRBV5-5 with TRBJ1-1, with D tentatively TRBD1 (6 bases). This CDR3 region has 16 residues. Germline V gene sequence: CDR1 SGHKS, CDR2 YYEKEE (reference sequence). With 4 bases removed from V and 0 bases from J, the gap between germline ends came to 16 bases. The CDR3 DNA reads TGTGCCAGCAGCGGTGTGCGGGGGGGGCTGAACACTGAAGCTTTCTTT. Protein product: CASSGVRGGLNTEAFF.

This clone has a handful of counts. This chain connects TRBV10-2 to TRBJ2-2; no reliable D call. The germline V gene encodes CDR1 WSHSY and CDR2 SAAADI. The V gene lost 8 bases and the J gene lost 5 bases, with 12 bases spanning the gap. The CDR3 has 13 amino acids. The CDR3 nucleotides read TGCGCCAGCCGCCAGGCCCTAACCGGGGAGCTGTTTTTT. Its protein is CASRQALTGELFF.

CDR3 bases: TGTGCCAGCAGCTTTCTGGGACTGTCCTCTGGGGCCAACGTCCTGACTTTC. Residues: CASSFLGLSSGANVLTF. The chain combines TRBV5-4 with TRBJ2-6; tentatively, D is TRBD2 (6 bases). V dropped 2 bases and J dropped 0 bases, with 12 bases sitting between them. This CDR3 has 17 residues. The germline V gene has CDR1 SGHNT and CDR2 YYREEE (reference sequence). Full variable domain (missing parts from reference TRBV5-4 and TRBJ2-6): ETGVTQSPTHLIKTRGQQVTLRCSSQSGHNTVSWYQQALGQGPQFIFQYYREEENGRGNFPPRFSGLQFPNYSSELNVNALELDDSALYLCASSFLGLSSGANVLTFGAGSRLTVL.

The rearrangement uses TRBV11-3 and TRBJ2-2; TRBD1 aligns across 10 bases. The CDR3 consists of 18 residues. The V and J ends lost 5 bases and 2 bases, in that order; junction bases with no gene match: 11. Germline V lookup: CDR1 SGHNT, CDR2 YENEEA. This chain's CDR3 is CASSRTGTGVVNTGELFF. CDR3 in DNA: TGTGCCAGCAGCCGCACCGGGACAGGGGTCGTTAACACCGGGGAGCTGTTTTTT.

This chain's CDR3 is CASSFSAGALGGELFF. In DNA, the CDR3 is TGCGCCAGCAGCTTTTCAGCGGGGGCTTTGGGCGGGGAGCTGTTTTTT. The chain links TRBV5-1 to TRBJ2-2; 8 positions match TRBD2. Trimming removed 2 bases from V and 7 bases from J; junction bases left unmatched: 10. The length of the CDR3 is 16 residues. Germline V lookup: CDR1 SGHRS, CDR2 YFSETQ.

The chain has TRBV7-2 and TRBJ1-5; TRBD1 agrees at 7 bases. In germline, CDR1 is SGHTA, CDR2 FQGNSA. The CDR3 contains 14 residues. Unmatched junction bases numbered 6, after V lost 4 bases and J lost 6 bases. The CDR3 sequence: CASSSRQGTQPQHF. The DNA for the CDR3 is TGTGCCAGCAGCTCCCGACAGGGCACTCAGCCCCAGCATTTT.

The chain uses TRBV5-1 and TRBJ1-1; D remains unclear. V dropped 0 bases and J dropped 1 base, with 4 bases sitting between them. The CDR3 totals 13 residues. Looked up from germline, CDR1 is SGHRS and CDR2 is YFSETQ. DNA of the CDR3: TGCGCCAGCAGCTTGGCCTCGAACACTGAAGCTTTCTTT. This translates into CASSLASNTEAFF.

This sequence joins TRBV6-6 and TRBJ1-2; D ambiguous. Germline CDR1 reads MNHNY; CDR2 reads SVGAGI (reference sequence). Trimming shortened V by 7 bases and J by 0 bases, and 9 bases separated the two germline ends. The CDR3 is made up of 13 amino acids. CDR3 bases: TGTGCCAGCACCTTCCGTCCTAACTATGGCTACACCTTC. Amino acid sequence: CASTFRPNYGYTF.

The V gene is TRBV7-9, the J gene TRBJ1-3, with D uncertain. V lost 11 bases and J lost 7, with 27 bases in between. The germline V gene encodes CDR1 SEHNR and CDR2 FQNEAQ (reference sequence). The CDR3 totals 16 residues. Here the CDR3 reads CAGTPPRGKDLNTIYF. The CDR3 DNA reads TGTGCCGGCACCCCTCCACGAGGGAAAGACCTTAACACCATATATTTT.

This clone was seen only a few times. V and J are TRBV10-3 and TRBJ1-1, with no clear D. CDR1 is ENHRY, CDR2 SYGVKD, per germline. V was trimmed by 0 bases and J by 7 bases, leaving 6 bases between them. CDR3 size: 12 residues. CDR3: CAISESIIEAFF. As DNA, the CDR3 is TGTGCCATCAGTGAGTCAATTATTGAAGCTTTCTTT.

This sequence joins TRBV5-1 and TRBJ1-1, with D maybe TRBD1 (5 bases). The CDR3 is made up of 11 amino acids. Germline CDR1 reads SGHRS; CDR2 reads YFSETQ. The V and J ends lost 4 bases and 10 bases respectively, with 11 bases between them. The CDR3 DNA reads TGCGCCAGCAGCGCAGGGAGGGGAGCTTTCTTT. It is translated as CASSAGRGAFF.

The rearrangement links TRBV28 to TRBJ1-2, with 8 bases lining up with TRBD1. This CDR3 contains 14 residues. V gave up 3 bases and J gave up 10 bases; unmatched junction bases: 10. Looked up from germline, CDR1 is MDHEN and CDR2 is SYDVKM. The CDR3 loop is CASSLGRGLAFYTF. CDR3 nucleotide sequence: TGTGCCAGCAGTTTGGGCAGGGGGCTCGCCTTCTACACCTTC.

The gene calls are TRBV29-1 and TRBJ1-2; TRBD1 aligns across 10 bases. Germline-derived CDR1 and CDR2 are SQVTM and ANQGSEA. V trimming: 4 bases; J trimming: 5 bases; junction bases outside the gene matches: 4. There are 13 residues in the CDR3. This CDR3 reads CSVAWTGGYGYTF. CDR3 DNA: TGCAGCGTTGCTTGGACAGGGGGATATGGCTACACCTTC.

V gene TRBV10-2 combines with J gene TRBJ1-6, with 10 bases lining up with TRBD1. The CDR3 loop spans 18 amino acids. Germline V gene sequence: CDR1 WSHSY, CDR2 SAAADI. J lost 0 bases, V lost 6 bases, and 8 bases had no gene match. The CDR3 nucleotides are TGCGCCAGCAGCTCGGACAGGGGGAGAAGCTCCTATAATTCACCCCTCCACTTT. It encodes CASSSDRGRSSYNSPLHF.

This sequence joins TRBV6-1 and TRBJ1-6; D may be TRBD1 (6 bases). V shed 7 bases and J shed 6 bases, with 10 bases lying between them. The germline CDR1 and CDR2 sequences are MNHNS and SASEGT. This CDR3 has 13 amino acids. CDR3 residues: CASTGGFNSPLHF. DNA for the CDR3: TGTGCCAGCACGGGGGGCTTTAATTCACCCCTCCACTTT.

The rearrangement joins TRBV10-3 to TRBJ1-5; D call uncertain. Trimming left V 10 bases short and J 7 bases short, with 14 bases between. Germline V gene data show CDR1 as ENHRY and CDR2 as SYGVKD. This CDR3 comprises 12 residues. Written as DNA, the CDR3 is TGTGCCAGCCGTGAGGAGGGACAGCCCCAGCATTTT. As protein: CASREEGQPQHF.

The chain uses TRBV10-1 and TRBJ2-1, with TRBD1 identical over 9 bases. J lost 6 bases, V lost 0 bases, and 3 bases had no gene match. This CDR3 region has 15 residues. The germline gives CDR1 WNHNN, CDR2 SYGVQD (reference sequence). In nucleotides, the CDR3 is TGCGCCAGCAGTGAGTCGAGGGGACAGGGCAATGAGCAGTTCTTC. Its translation: CASSESRGQGNEQFF.

This clone was counted a single time. The chain has TRBV2 and TRBJ2-1, with D uncertain. Germline V gene data show CDR1 as SNHLY and CDR2 as FYNNEI. The CDR3 consists of 10 residues. Trimming took off 4 bases at V and 16 bases at J, with 11 bases between the two ends. Written as DNA, the CDR3 is TGTGCCAGCAGTGGGCCCCGCCCTTTCTTC. It encodes CASSGPRPFF.

The V call is TRBV5-1, the J call TRBJ1-1, with D perhaps TRBD1 (5 bases). Germline V CDR1 and CDR2: SGHRS, YFSETQ. The V gene lost 0 bases and the J gene lost 5 bases, with 8 bases spanning the gap. This CDR3 contains 13 residues. CDR3 sequence reads: CASSLAEGTEAFF. CDR3 bases: TGCGCCAGCAGCTTGGCGGAGGGGACTGAAGCTTTCTTT.

The chain combines TRBV5-1 with TRBJ2-7, with D possibly matching TRBD1 (6 bases). CDR1 is SGHRS and CDR2 is YFSETQ in the germline V gene. CDR3 length: 18 residues. V shed 0 bases and J shed 6 bases, with 25 bases lying between them. This CDR3 is CASSLAYSGHQGGCEQYF. CDR3 DNA sequence: TGCGCCAGCAGCTTGGCCTATTCGGGACACCAAGGAGGCTGCGAGCAGTACTTC.